A single sample gave rise to the 31 T cell receptor beta chains below, sequenced in a study of graft-versus-host responses after intestinal transplantation. These receptors have no known antigen. TCRdb keeps only in-frame clones here, not all; method: immunoSEQ multiplex PCR. The sample lists about 61,000 clones, 94% occurring once. The material sequenced was unstimulated CD4+ T cells sorted from spleen or lymph node cells, taken before transplant. These receptors came from a human donor who was the organ donor for an intestinal transplant.

The chain carries TRBV13 and TRBJ2-7; D not resolved. CDR3 length: 12 residues. V was pared by 5 bases and J by 0 bases, with 5 bases between. Germline V gene lookup returns CDR1 PRHDT and CDR2 FYEKMQ (reference sequence). CDR3 loop: CASSLTSYEQYF. CDR3 nucleotides: TGTGCCAGCAGCCTAACCTCCTACGAGCAGTACTTC.

The J gene is TRBJ1-2, the V gene TRBV5-4; TRBD1 aligns across 7 bases. V gave up 4 bases and J gave up 5 bases; unmatched junction bases: 11. The CDR3 is made up of 15 amino acids. Germline values: CDR1 SGHNT, CDR2 YYREEE (reference sequence). The CDR3 DNA is TGTGCCAGCAGCGTTCGACAGGGTAATGCGTATGGCTACACCTTC. This encodes CASSVRQGNAYGYTF.

The chain combines TRBV5-1 with TRBJ2-7, with 14 bases fitting TRBD2. J lost 1 base, V lost 2 bases, and 2 bases had no gene match. This CDR3 is built from 16 residues. Germline V gene lookup returns CDR1 SGHRS and CDR2 YFSETQ. In DNA, the CDR3 is TGCGCCAGCAGCTTAGGGACTAGCGGGGGTTCCTACGAGCAGTACTTC. Its protein is CASSLGTSGGSYEQYF.

The V and J genes are TRBV7-8 and TRBJ1-5, with a weak D call TRBD1 (6 bases). Trimming took off 0 bases at V and 6 bases at J, with 9 bases between the two ends. This CDR3 has 14 residues. Per the germline V gene, CDR1 is SGHVS and CDR2 is FQNEAQ. The CDR3 bases are TGTGCCAGCAGCTTAGCTGGGGGGCCTCAGCCCCAGCATTTT. Amino acid sequence: CASSLAGGPQPQHF.

The chain recombines TRBV5-6 with TRBJ1-6, with D possibly being TRBD1 (6 bases). Germline values: CDR1 SGHDT, CDR2 YYEEEE. Trimming removed 3 bases at V and 1 base at J, with 8 bases between. The CDR3 runs 15 residues. The CDR3 region has the DNA TGTGCCAGCAGCTACAGGGTGTCCTATAATTCACCCCTCCACTTT. Translation gives CASSYRVSYNSPLHF. Full variable domain (remainder filled in from reference TRBV5-6 and TRBJ1-6): DAGVTQSPTHLIKTRGQQVTLRCSPKSGHDTVSWYQQALGQGPQFIFQYYEEEERQRGNFPDRFSGHQFPNYSSELNVNALLLGDSALYLCASSYRVSYNSPLHFGNGTRLTVT.

The chain combines TRBV10-3 with TRBJ1-2; perhaps TRBD1 as D (6 bases). Germline V CDR1 and CDR2: ENHRY, SYGVKD. V was trimmed by 4 bases and J by 5 bases, leaving 11 bases between them. This CDR3 has 13 residues. The CDR3 DNA follows: TGTGCCATCAGTGGAACTCAGGGGTATGGCTACACCTTC. Protein product: CAISGTQGYGYTF.

This clone showed up just once. At the DNA level, this CDR3 is encoded by other sequences in the same sample as well. This chain connects TRBV7-3 to TRBJ2-1; weak D call: TRBD2 (6 bases). The V end was cut by 2 bases, the J end by 4 bases, with 9 bases between. This CDR3 has 14 residues. Germline-derived CDR1 and CDR2 are SGHTA and FQGTGA. The CDR3, as DNA: TGTGCCAGCAGCTTAGCGGGATCGTACAATGAGCAGTTCTTC. Its protein product is CASSLAGSYNEQFF.

Remarks on this clone: This CDR3 is missing its conserved last phenylalanine or tryptophan, likely due to a read error. The V call is TRBV10-3, the J call TRBJ2-6, with a weak D call TRBD1 (6 bases). Germline-derived CDR1 and CDR2 are ENHRY and SYGVKD. The CDR3 contains 15 residues. The V and J ends lost 10 bases and 4 bases respectively, with 17 bases between them. The CDR3 loop is CATTSRGSGANVLTL. The CDR3 DNA is TGTGCCACAACTTCCAGGGGATCGGGGGCCAACGTCCTGACTCTC.

This clone has a single count. CDR3 DNA: TGCGCCAGCAGCGAAATCGACGAGGGGGAGACCCAGTACTTC. Amino acids: CASSEIDEGETQYF. V gene TRBV10-2 combines with J gene TRBJ2-5; D could derive from TRBD1 or TRBD2 (5 bases each). With 6 bases removed from V and 5 bases from J, the gap between germline ends came to 16 bases. The length of the CDR3 is 14 residues. Germline V CDR1 and CDR2: WSHSY, SAAADI.

The chain has TRBV11-2 and TRBJ2-3; tentatively, D is TRBD2 (5 bases). The CDR3 contains 13 residues. Germline loops: CDR1 SGHAT, CDR2 FQNNGV. V lost 5 bases, J lost 1 base, and 7 bases lay in between. The CDR3 region is CASSPGGTDTQYF. The CDR3, as DNA: TGTGCCAGCAGCCCCGGGGGCACAGATACGCAGTATTTT.

The chain couples TRBV11-2 to TRBJ2-5; TRBD1 might be the D (6 bases). The CDR3 is made up of 15 amino acids. CDR1 SGHAT and CDR2 FQNNGV come from the germline V gene. V shed 6 bases and J shed 0 bases, with 14 bases lying between them. The CDR3 DNA reads as TGTGCCAGCAGGTGGGGGCGGTTCTACCAAGAGACCCAGTACTTC. Encoded protein: CASRWGRFYQETQYF.

In the case of this clone: A read error may account for a junction end that differs from germline. The chain employs TRBV27 and TRBJ2-3; the D gene is possibly TRBD1 (5 bases). Germline values: CDR1 MNHEY, CDR2 SMNVEV (reference sequence). The length of the CDR3 is 12 residues. Written as DNA, the CDR3 is TGTGCCGGTCCATCGGACACAAATACGCAGTATTTT. Translated, it gives CAGPSDTNTQYF.

The rearrangement links TRBV19 to TRBJ1-2; 10 bases map to TRBD1. The CDR3 is made up of 18 amino acids. In germline, CDR1 is LNHDA, CDR2 SQIVND (reference sequence). The junction had 17 bases not matched to a gene; V was cut back by 5 bases and J by 5 bases. The CDR3 loop reads CASSLDLDRGPVRYGYTF. DNA of the CDR3: TGTGCCAGTAGTCTCGACCTTGACAGGGGGCCTGTACGATATGGCTACACCTTC.

This clone was found a few times. This chain joins TRBV6-1 and TRBJ1-6, with D perhaps matching TRBD1 (5 bases). V was shortened by 4 bases and J by 9 bases, with 10 bases between the two germline ends. The CDR3 runs 13 residues. The germline V gene has CDR1 MNHNS and CDR2 SASEGT. This CDR3 reads CASSGRGGSPLHF. CDR3 sequence (DNA): TGTGCCAGCAGTGGGAGGGGTGGTTCACCCCTCCACTTT.

The chain is built from TRBV11-2 and TRBJ1-1; unclear D gene. The CDR3 has 14 amino acids. V was cut by 5 bases and J by 6 bases, with 16 bases left in between. CDR1 and CDR2 from the germline V gene are SGHAT and FQNNGV. The CDR3 loop reads CASSHGWSGAEAFF. In DNA, the CDR3 is TGTGCCAGCAGCCACGGGTGGTCGGGCGCTGAAGCTTTCTTT.

V usage is TRBV2 and J usage is TRBJ2-6; D is perhaps TRBD1 or TRBD2 (5 bases each). The CDR3 loop spans 17 amino acids. Germline-derived CDR1 and CDR2 are SNHLY and FYNNEI. Deletions cut 1 base from V and 4 bases from J, with 14 bases between. The CDR3 loop reads CASSEVPSGRGANVLTF. For the CDR3, the DNA is TGTGCCAGCAGTGAAGTACCCTCGGGGCGCGGGGCCAACGTCCTGACTTTC.

The V gene is TRBV18, the J gene TRBJ2-5; weak D call: TRBD2 (5 bases). Trimming shortened V by 3 bases and J by 5 bases, and 16 bases separated the two germline ends. Germline CDR1 KGHSH, CDR2 LQKENI. CDR3 size: 15 residues. This CDR3 reads CASSPLAGSGETQYF. CDR3 nucleotide sequence: TGTGCCAGCTCACCTTTGGCAGGCTCGGGGGAGACCCAGTACTTC.

The V and J genes are TRBV11-3 and TRBJ2-3, with 13 bases lining up with TRBD2. J was trimmed by 2 bases and V by 5 bases; bases with no gene match: 4. The CDR3 totals 16 residues. The germline V gene has CDR1 SGHNT and CDR2 YENEEA. The CDR3 reads CASSPGLAGITDTQYF. CDR3 DNA sequence: TGTGCCAGCAGCCCGGGACTAGCGGGGATCACAGATACGCAGTATTTT.

The chain joins TRBV18 to TRBJ1-1; D gene ambiguous. V lost 0 bases to trimming and J lost 1 base, with 6 bases between them. CDR1 KGHSH and CDR2 LQKENI come from the germline V gene. The CDR3 contains 14 residues. The CDR3 loop is CASSPPNGNTEAFF. The CDR3 bases are TGTGCCAGCTCACCACCCAATGGGAACACTGAAGCTTTCTTT. The whole variable domain, remainder taken from reference TRBV18 and TRBJ1-1, is NAGVMQNPRHLVRRRGQEARLRCSPMKGHSHVYWYRQLPEEGLKFMVYLQKENIIDESGMPKERFSAEFPKEGPSILRIQQVVRGDSAAYFCASSPPNGNTEAFFGQGTRLTVV.

This clone was detected only once. The CDR3 nucleotides are TGTGCCAGCAGTTCCCAGGGGCGGCTGAGCTCCTACGAGCAGTACTTC. Translated: CASSSQGRLSSYEQYF. This sequence joins TRBV27 and TRBJ2-7, with D maybe TRBD1 (6 bases). This CDR3 has 16 residues. The germline CDR1 and CDR2 sequences are MNHEY and SMNVEV (reference sequence). V lost 4 bases, J lost 0 bases, and 16 bases lay in between.

The chain is built from TRBV5-5 and TRBJ2-7, with 12 bases matching TRBD1. The trim removed 4 bases at V and 0 bases at J, leaving 8 bases unmatched. Germline assignment: CDR1 SGHKS and CDR2 YYEKEE (reference sequence). The CDR3 is 17 amino acids. The CDR3 nucleotides read TGTGCCAGCAGCCGCCCCGGGACAGGGGGCCTCTCCTACGAGCAGTACTTC. It yields the protein CASSRPGTGGLSYEQYF. The variable domain in full, completed from reference TRBV5-5 and TRBJ2-7, reads DAGVTQSPTHLIKTRGQQVTLRCSPISGHKSVSWYQQVLGQGPQFIFQYYEKEERGRGNFPDRFSARQFPNYSSELNVNALLLGDSALYLCASSRPGTGGLSYEQYFGPGTRLTVT.

The chain couples TRBV7-2 to TRBJ2-1; a possible D gene is TRBD2 (6 bases). Germline CDR1 is SGHTA and CDR2 is FQGNSA. V was shortened by 5 bases and J by 9 bases, with 20 bases between the two germline ends. The CDR3 has 15 residues. The CDR3 nucleotides are TGTGCCAGCAGCCTTGCCGGGAGCCCGGATGCTGAGCAGTTCTTC. Translating gives CASSLAGSPDAEQFF.

The CDR3 is CASSHSGGETQYF. Here the CDR3 DNA reads TGTGCCAGCAGCCATTCAGGGGGCGAGACCCAGTACTTC. The V call is TRBV7-9, the J call TRBJ2-5, with 8 positions matching TRBD1. The CDR3 is made up of 13 amino acids. Germline CDR1 is SEHNR and CDR2 is FQNEAQ (reference sequence). After removal of 5 bases from V and 5 bases from J, the junction contained 4 bases not matched to a gene.

This chain uses TRBV29-1 with TRBJ2-1; D may be TRBD1 or TRBD2 (6 bases each). The germline gives CDR1 SQVTM, CDR2 ANQGSEA. The CDR3 covers 13 residues. The germline V and J ends were trimmed by 5 bases and 9 bases, with 17 bases remaining between them. DNA for the CDR3: TGCAGCGTTAGTTTACTGGGGGGCCGTGAGCAGTTCTTC. Translated, it gives CSVSLLGGREQFF.

This clone was seen more than once but under ten times. The chain uses TRBV18 and TRBJ1-4; TRBD1 might be the D (6 bases). V lost 6 bases, J lost 8 bases, and 16 bases lay in between. Germline CDR1 and CDR2: KGHSH and LQKENI. The CDR3 covers 14 residues. CDR3 in amino acids: CASSPRMGGEKLFF. CDR3 nucleotides: TGTGCCAGCTCGCCCCGGATGGGGGGCGAAAAACTGTTTTTT.

This clone was observed a few times. The chain has TRBV7-9 and TRBJ1-2; D is possibly TRBD1 (5 bases). The CDR3 contains 15 residues. Germline V gene sequence: CDR1 SEHNR, CDR2 FQNEAQ (reference sequence). V was trimmed by 0 bases and J by 4 bases, leaving 12 bases between them. The CDR3 region has the DNA TGTGCCAGCAGCTTAGCCGGGGCAGGACCCTATGGCTACACCTTC. Translating gives CASSLAGAGPYGYTF.

The V and J genes are TRBV4-3 and TRBJ1-2, with 7 bases aligning to TRBD1. Germline V CDR1 and CDR2: LGHNA, YSLEER. V shed 2 bases, J shed 4 bases, and the junction held 4 bases outside the gene matches. This CDR3 comprises 14 residues. CDR3 sequence reads: CASSQSNRGYGYTF. CDR3 bases: TGCGCCAGCAGCCAAAGCAACAGGGGCTATGGCTACACCTTC.

V is TRBV19 and J is TRBJ1-5; TRBD1 matches 8 bases. The CDR3 length is 14 residues. V gave up 3 bases and J gave up 5 bases; unmatched junction bases: 3. Germline V gene lookup returns CDR1 LNHDA and CDR2 SQIVND (reference sequence). The CDR3 DNA is TGTGCCAGTAGTATGAACAGGGGGGATCAGCCCCAGCATTTT. Protein product: CASSMNRGDQPQHF.

V usage is TRBV7-8 and J usage is TRBJ1-5, with no clear D. Between the trimmed V and J ends, which lost 5 bases and 0 bases, there was a span of 17 bases. This CDR3 has 17 residues. Germline V gene data show CDR1 as SGHVS and CDR2 as FQNEAQ. CDR3 sequence reads: CASSQRASYYSNQPQHF. The CDR3 bases are TGTGCCAGCAGCCAAAGGGCCAGTTATTATAGCAATCAGCCCCAGCATTTT. The variable domain in full, completed from reference TRBV7-8 and TRBJ1-5, reads GAGVSQSPRYKVAKRGQDVALRCDPISGHVSLFWYQQALGQGPEFLTYFQNEAQLDKSGLPSDRFFAERPEGSVSTLKIQRTQQEDSAVYLCASSQRASYYSNQPQHFGDGTRLSIL.

CDR3 in amino acids: CASSFDRGSTGELFF. DNA of the CDR3: TGTGCCAGCAGTTTCGACAGGGGGAGCACCGGGGAGCTGTTTTTT. The J gene is TRBJ2-2, the V gene TRBV27, with 9 nucleotides matching TRBD1. Germline V gives CDR1 MNHEY, CDR2 SMNVEV (reference sequence). V lost 3 bases to trimming and J lost 4 bases; unmatched junction nucleotides: 3. This CDR3 has 15 residues.

The chain is built from TRBV19 and TRBJ2-1, with no clear D. CDR3 length: 14 amino acids. Germline V gene lookup returns CDR1 LNHDA and CDR2 SQIVND (reference sequence). V lost 6 bases to trimming and J lost 4 bases, with 13 bases between them. In DNA, the CDR3 is TGTGCCAGTAGGCCCAGTTCCCTATACAATGAGCAGTTCTTC. It yields the protein CASRPSSLYNEQFF. The full variable domain, its missing parts supplied by reference TRBV19 and TRBJ2-1, is DGGITQSPKYLFRKEGQNVTLSCEQNLNHDAMYWYRQDPGQGLRLIYYSQIVNDFQKGDIAEGYSVSREKKESFPLTVTSAQKNPTAFYLCASRPSSLYNEQFFGPGTRLTVL.